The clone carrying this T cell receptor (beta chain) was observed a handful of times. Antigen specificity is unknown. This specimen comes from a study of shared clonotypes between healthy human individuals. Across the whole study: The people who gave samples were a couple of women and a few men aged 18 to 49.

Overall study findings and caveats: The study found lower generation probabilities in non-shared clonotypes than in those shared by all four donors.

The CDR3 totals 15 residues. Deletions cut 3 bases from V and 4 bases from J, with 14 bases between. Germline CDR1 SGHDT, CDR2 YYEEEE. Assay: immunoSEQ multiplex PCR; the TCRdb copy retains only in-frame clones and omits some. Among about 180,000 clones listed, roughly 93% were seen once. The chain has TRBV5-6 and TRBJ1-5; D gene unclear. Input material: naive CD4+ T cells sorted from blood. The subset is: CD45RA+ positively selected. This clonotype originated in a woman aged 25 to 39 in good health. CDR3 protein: CASSSASSQNQPQHF. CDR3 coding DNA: TGTGCCAGCAGCTCGGCGAGCAGTCAAAATCAGCCCCAGCATTTT.